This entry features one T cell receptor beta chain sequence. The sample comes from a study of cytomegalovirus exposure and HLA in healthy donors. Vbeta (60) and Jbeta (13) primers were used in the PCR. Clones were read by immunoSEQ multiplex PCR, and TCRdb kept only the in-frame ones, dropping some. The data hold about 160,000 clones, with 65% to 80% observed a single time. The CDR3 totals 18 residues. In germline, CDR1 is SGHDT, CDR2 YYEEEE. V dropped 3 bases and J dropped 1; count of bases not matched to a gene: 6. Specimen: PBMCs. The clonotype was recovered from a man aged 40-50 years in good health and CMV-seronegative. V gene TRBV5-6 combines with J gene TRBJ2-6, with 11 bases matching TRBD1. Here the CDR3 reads CASSSGDRGVSGANVLTF. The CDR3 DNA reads TGTGCCAGCAGCTCGGGGGACAGGGGGGTATCTGGGGCCAACGTCCTGACTTTC.